This T cell receptor (beta chain) was sequenced in a study of blood T cell repertoires in COVID-19. Assay: immunoSEQ multiplex PCR; the TCRdb copy retains only in-frame clones and omits some. The sample has about 130,000 clones; more than 80% are singletons. The germline CDR1 and CDR2 sequences are SGDLS and YYNGEE. The CDR3 runs to 16 residues. Trimming removed 3 bases from V and 2 bases from J; junction bases left unmatched: 8. This TCR was sampled from an older woman with acute or convalescent COVID-19. The material sequenced was peripheral blood. The chain uses TRBV9 and TRBJ1-3; 7 bases are a match to TRBD1. The DNA of the CDR3 is TGTGCCAGCAGCGCCAAGACAGGGTTGACTGGAAACACCATATATTTT. It is translated as CASSAKTGLTGNTIYF. Full variable domain (remainder filled in from reference TRBV9 and TRBJ1-3): DSGVTQTPKHLITATGQRVTLRCSPRSGDLSVYWYQQSLDQGLQFLIQYYNGEERAKGNILERFSAQQFPDLHSELNLSSLELGDSALYFCASSAKTGLTGNTIYFGEGSWLTVV.